These 29 T cell receptor beta chains originate from one sample sequenced in a study of T cells in Graves' hyperthyroidism and ophthalmopathy. From RNA transcripts, TCR beta CDR3 regions were amplified. In the first-round RT-PCR of the TCR CDR3, the HTBI primer set was used. MiXCR was run by TCRdb on the multiplex PCR reads, yielding one entry per CDR3 protein. Of some 560,000 distinct CDR3 sequences listed, approximately 14% are singletons. The sample was blood. These receptors were collected from a woman between 25 and 40 years old with Graves' hyperthyroidism.

This clonotype was picked up many times. The CDR3 region is CASSYGGRARYEQYF. DNA for the CDR3: TGTGCCAGCAGTTACGGCGGGAGGGCCAGATACGAGCAGTACTTC. The V call is TRBV6-2 or TRBV6-3, the J call TRBJ2-7; 9 bases agree with TRBD2. This CDR3 has 15 amino acids. V lost 2 bases and J lost 4; bases outside the gene matches: 6. CDR1 and CDR2 (germline): MNHEY, SVGEGT.

This clonotype was counted many times. J is TRBJ2-3 and V is TRBV3-1, with 7 bases lining up with TRBD2. Germline loops: CDR1 LGHDT, CDR2 YNNKEL (reference sequence). V lost 4 bases, J lost 3 bases, and 16 bases stayed unmatched. There are 18 residues in the CDR3. In DNA form, the CDR3 reads TGTGCCAGCAGCCCTGCCCGGGGGACTATCACGGGGACAGATACGCAGTATTTT. Translating it yields CASSPARGTITGTDTQYF.

Concerning this clonotype itself: A clone one base away is much larger, so this may be a read error. The rearrangement links TRBV7-9 to TRBJ2-2, with D maybe TRBD2 (5 bases). The CDR3 contains 13 residues. CDR1 and CDR2 from the germline V gene are SEHNR and FQNEAQ (reference sequence). The CDR3 protein is CASSNGNAGELFF. The CDR3 nucleotides read TGTGCCAGCAGCAACGGGAACGCCGGGGAGCTGTTTTTT. Looking up the rest from reference TRBV7-9 and TRBJ2-2 gives the full variable domain: DTGVSQNPRHKITKRGQNVTFRCDPISEHNRLYWYRQTLGQGPEFLTYFQNEAQLEKSRLLSDRFSAERPKGSFSTLEIQRTEQGDSAMYLCASSNGNAGELFFGEGSRLTVL.

This clonotype occurred many times. J is TRBJ1-1 and V is TRBV13; TRBD1 agrees at 12 bases. V lost 0 bases, J lost 4 bases, and 3 bases stayed unmatched. Germline lookup yields CDR1 PRHDT and CDR2 FYEKMQ (reference sequence). The CDR3 consists of 16 residues. The CDR3 DNA follows: TGTGCCAGCAGCTTAGGTGGGACAGGGGGCGTCACTGAAGCTTTCTTT. Protein sequence: CASSLGGTGGVTEAFF.

The chain links TRBV12-5 to TRBJ2-1; 10 nucleotides agree with TRBD2. Germline trimming cut 6 bases from V and 6 bases from J; bases unmatched to any gene: 5. The germline V gene encodes CDR1 LGHNT and CDR2 FRNRAP. The CDR3 has 14 amino acids. Here the CDR3 DNA reads TGTGCTAGTGGCCTAAGCGGGAGGGCCAATGAGCAGTTCTTC. Its protein product is CASGLSGRANEQFF.

This clonotype came up many times. The chain uses TRBV3-1 and TRBJ1-1, with a tentative D call TRBD1 (6 bases). CDR3 size: 14 residues. The germline CDR1 and CDR2 sequences are LGHDT and YNNKEL (reference sequence). V gave up 2 bases and J gave up 1 base, with 8 bases separating them. The CDR3 nucleotides are TGTGCCAGCAGCCAAAAGGGGGGGAACACTGAAGCTTTCTTT. Amino acids: CASSQKGGNTEAFF. Combining the CDR3 with reference TRBV3-1 and TRBJ1-1 gives the whole variable domain DTAVSQTPKYLVTQMGNDKSIKCEQNLGHDTMYWYKQDSKKFLKIMFSYNNKELIINETVPNRFSPKSPDKAHLNLHINSLELGDSAVYFCASSQKGGNTEAFFGQGTRLTVV.

This clonotype was observed many times. CDR3 in DNA: TGTGCCAGGCATGACACTGAAGTAAGGTCTGAAGCTTTCTTT. Translation gives CARHDTEVRSEAFF. The V and J genes are TRBV27 and TRBJ1-1; D unresolved. From germline, CDR1 is MNHEY and CDR2 SMNVEV (reference sequence). CDR3 size: 14 residues. The V end was cut by 9 bases, the J end by 6 bases, with 20 bases between.

This clonotype was detected ten times or more. The gene calls are TRBV28 and TRBJ1-2, with D perhaps matching TRBD1 (5 bases). This CDR3 contains 15 residues. Trimming removed 8 bases from V and 4 bases from J, with 20 bases in between. The germline CDR1 and CDR2 sequences are MDHEN and SYDVKM. Written as DNA, the CDR3 is TGTGCCAGCGAGAATCCCGGGACCCCTTTCTATGGCTACACCTTC. It yields the protein CASENPGTPFYGYTF.

This clonotype has ten or more counts. The chain has TRBV2 and TRBJ2-3; D not certain. Looked up from germline, CDR1 is SNHLY and CDR2 is FYNNEI. The CDR3 is made up of 14 amino acids. The V end was cut by 1 base, the J end by 11 bases, with 16 bases between. The chain's CDR3 is CASSEDSYDLGQYF. Here the CDR3 DNA reads TGTGCCAGCAGTGAAGACAGCTACGACCTAGGGCAGTATTTT.

The chain has TRBV15 and TRBJ2-7; D not certain. Trimming shortened V by 0 bases and J by 6 bases, and 12 bases separated the two germline ends. The CDR3 spans 14 residues. Germline V gene data show CDR1 as LNHNV and CDR2 as YYDKDF (reference sequence). CDR3 amino acids: CATSRDGFGLEQYF. In DNA form, the CDR3 reads TGTGCCACCAGCAGAGATGGGTTTGGGCTCGAGCAGTACTTC. The full variable domain, its missing parts supplied by reference TRBV15 and TRBJ2-7, is DAMVIQNPRYQVTQFGKPVTLSCSQTLNHNVMYWYQQKSSQAPKLLFHYYDKDFNNEADTPDNFQSRRPNTSFCFLDIRSPGLGDTAMYLCATSRDGFGLEQYFGPGTRLTVT.

This clonotype was seen at least ten times. The chain is built from TRBV2 and TRBJ1-2; TRBD1 matches 9 bases. The germline V gene has CDR1 SNHLY and CDR2 FYNNEI. Trimming removed 6 bases from V and 2 bases from J; junction bases left unmatched: 4. The CDR3 extends over 14 amino acids. CDR3 DNA sequence: TGTGCCAGCAGCGCGACAGGGGGAAACTATGGCTACACCTTC. It translates to CASSATGGNYGYTF.

In this sample, this clonotype turned up many times. The rearrangement links TRBV2 to TRBJ2-7, with D maybe TRBD1 (5 bases). V was shortened by 7 bases and J by 5 bases, with 18 bases between the two germline ends. Germline lookup yields CDR1 SNHLY and CDR2 FYNNEI. The CDR3 covers 14 residues. The CDR3: CASIRVQGFHEQYF. The CDR3 DNA follows: TGTGCCAGCATAAGGGTTCAGGGTTTCCACGAGCAGTACTTC.

This clonotype was recorded at least ten times. The chain has TRBV11-2 and TRBJ2-7; D might be TRBD1 (7 bases). V was pared by 2 bases and J by 0 bases, with 11 bases between. Germline CDR1 reads SGHAT; CDR2 reads FQNNGV. The CDR3 has 15 amino acids. The DNA of the CDR3 is TGTGCCAGCAGCTTATTGCGGGACAGCTCCTACGAGCAGTACTTC. Translated, it gives CASSLLRDSSYEQYF. Full variable domain (rest looked up from reference TRBV11-2 and TRBJ2-7): EAGVAQSPRYKIIEKRQSVAFWCNPISGHATLYWYQQILGQGPKLLIQFQNNGVVDDSQLPKDRFSAERLKGVDSTLKIQPAKLEDSAVYLCASSLLRDSSYEQYFGPGTRLTVT.

This clonotype was counted a few times. This chain links TRBV19 with TRBJ2-7; 8 nucleotides agree with TRBD1. Per the germline V gene, CDR1 is LNHDA and CDR2 is SQIVND (reference sequence). There are 15 residues in the CDR3. Trimming took 6 bases from V and 4 from J; bases not matched to a gene: 11. The CDR3 DNA follows: TGTGCCAGTAGATCAACCGGGACAGGAAGATACGAGCAGTACTTC. Residues: CASRSTGTGRYEQYF.

The chain joins TRBV6-2 or TRBV6-3 to TRBJ1-1, with D maybe TRBD1 (6 bases). Trimming cost V 2 bases and J 0 bases, with 13 bases left between them. Germline-derived CDR1 and CDR2 are MNHEY and SVGEGT. CDR3 size: 16 residues. The CDR3: CASSYGGDTLNTEAFF. In DNA, the CDR3 is TGTGCCAGCAGTTACGGGGGGGACACGTTGAACACTGAAGCTTTCTTT.

This clonotype appeared many times. The rearrangement joins TRBV2 to TRBJ2-7, with D possibly matching TRBD2 (5 bases). Trimming cost V 7 bases and J 6 bases, with 13 bases left between them. The CDR3 is made up of 12 amino acids. Germline assignment: CDR1 SNHLY and CDR2 FYNNEI. The CDR3 protein is CASITLGSEQYF. Here the CDR3 DNA reads TGTGCCAGCATCACACTAGGGTCCGAGCAGTACTTC.

The V call is TRBV10-2, the J call TRBJ1-4; D perhaps matches TRBD1 (6 bases). V lost 0 bases and J 2 bases, leaving 13 bases between the germline ends. This CDR3 region has 17 residues. Germline V gene data show CDR1 as WSHSY and CDR2 as SAAADI. CDR3 coding DNA: TGCGCCAGCAGTGAGTCCAGGGGTGGGCTGACTAATGAAAAACTGTTTTTT. Its translation: CASSESRGGLTNEKLFF.

In regard to this clonotype: The junction and the germline gene differ at one end; a read error may be behind it. The rearrangement uses TRBV15 and TRBJ2-7, with a weak D call TRBD2 (5 bases). The germline CDR1 and CDR2 sequences are LNHNV and YYDKDF (reference sequence). The length of the CDR3 is 17 residues. The CDR3: CATSGDRELLGSILQYF. Here the CDR3 DNA reads TGTGCCACCAGCGGAGATCGGGAATTATTGGGTTCTATCTTGCAGTACTTC. Filled out from reference TRBV15 and TRBJ2-7, the complete variable domain reads DAMVIQNPRYQVTQFGKPVTLSCSQTLNHNVMYWYQQKSSQAPKLLFHYYDKDFNNEADTPDNFQSRRPNTSFCFLDIRSPGLGDTAMYLCATSGDRELLGSILQYFGPGTRLTVT.

The chain uses TRBV7-8 and TRBJ2-3; D might be TRBD1 (6 bases). Germline lookup yields CDR1 SGHVS and CDR2 FQNEAQ. The V and J ends lost 3 bases and 4 bases respectively, with 11 bases between them. CDR3 length: 14 residues. The CDR3 DNA is TGTGCCAGCAGCTTGGGTGGGGGCCCAGATACGCAGTATTTT. Protein product: CASSLGGGPDTQYF.

This clonotype came up many times. The V and J genes are TRBV7-3 and TRBJ2-1, with 11 positions matching TRBD2. The CDR3 covers 18 residues. The junction had 12 bases not matched to a gene; V was cut back by 4 bases and J by 4 bases. In germline, CDR1 is SGHTA, CDR2 FQGTGA. The CDR3 region is CASSSTPSGTSGYNEQFF. DNA of the CDR3: TGTGCCAGCAGCTCCACCCCCTCCGGGACTAGCGGTTACAATGAGCAGTTCTTC.

As concerns this clonotype: The junction shows a germline mismatch at one end, possibly a read error. V and J are TRBV7-2 and TRBJ2-7; no reliable D call. This CDR3 is built from 12 residues. Germline V lookup: CDR1 SGHTA, CDR2 FQGNSA. CDR3: CASSLVHYERYF. The CDR3 DNA reads as TGTGCCAGCAGCTTAGTTCACTACGAGCGGTACTTC.

In its sample, this clonotype was seen many times. The chain joins TRBV29-1 to TRBJ2-3, with TRBD2 matching over 11 bases. The V segment lost 7 bases and the J segment 0 bases; nucleotides outside the gene matches: 6. Germline lookup yields CDR1 SQVTM and CDR2 ANQGSEA. The CDR3 covers 15 residues. The CDR3: CSAGTSGTSTDTQYF. Written as DNA, the CDR3 is TGCAGCGCCGGGACTAGCGGTACTAGCACAGATACGCAGTATTTT.

This clonotype was counted many times. V and J are TRBV28 and TRBJ1-1; no firm D call. Germline V lookup: CDR1 MDHEN, CDR2 SYDVKM. V lost 3 bases, J lost 5 bases, and 16 bases lay in between. CDR3 size: 15 residues. The chain's CDR3 is CASSFGPGEGTEAFF. The DNA of the CDR3 is TGTGCCAGCAGTTTTGGCCCTGGGGAGGGAACTGAAGCTTTCTTT. The entire variable domain, with the rest obtained from reference TRBV28 and TRBJ1-1, is as follows: DVKVTQSSRYLVKRTGEKVFLECVQDMDHENMFWYRQDPGLGLRLIYFSYDVKMKEKGDIPEGYSVSREKKERFSLILESASTNQTSMYLCASSFGPGEGTEAFFGQGTRLTVV.

The sample holds many counts of this clonotype. This chain connects TRBV30 to TRBJ1-2, with 8 bases fitting TRBD1. The CDR3 is 14 residues long. The V gene end was trimmed by 3 bases and the J gene end by 6 bases; junction bases not matched to a gene: 9. Germline assignment: CDR1 GTSNPN and CDR2 SVGIG (reference sequence). In nucleotides, the CDR3 is TGTGCCTGGAGAAAGATGGACAGGGTAGATGGCTACACCTTC. Protein: CAWRKMDRVDGYTF.

This clonotype occurred many times. This sequence joins TRBV5-5 and TRBJ2-2; D unclear. The CDR3 contains 12 residues. Deletions cut 4 bases from V and 6 bases from J, with 7 bases between. Germline CDR1 is SGHKS and CDR2 is YYEKEE (reference sequence). The DNA of the CDR3 is TGTGCCAGCAGCGGCACAGCCGGGGAGCTGTTTTTT. Its translation is CASSGTAGELFF.

This clonotype was detected ten times or more. This chain links TRBV10-3 with TRBJ1-5; D call uncertain. The CDR3 runs to 17 residues. Trimming removed 0 bases from V and 2 bases from J, with 14 bases in between. Germline CDR1 and CDR2: ENHRY and SYGVKD. The CDR3 sequence is CAISESEISSRNQPQHF. The CDR3 DNA reads TGTGCCATCAGTGAGTCGGAGATTAGCTCTCGCAATCAGCCCCAGCATTTT.

In its sample, this clonotype was seen a few times. The rearrangement links TRBV20-1 to TRBJ1-1; no clear D gene. Trimming took 3 bases from V and 1 from J, leaving 9 bases between them. The germline gives CDR1 DFQATT, CDR2 SNEGSKA (reference sequence). The CDR3 totals 13 residues. The CDR3 loop reads CSARFPANTEAFF. The CDR3 DNA reads TGCAGTGCTAGGTTTCCGGCGAACACTGAAGCTTTCTTT.

The CDR3 coding sequence is TGTGCCACCAGGGGGCCTGGCGGGGAGCTGTTTTTT. Protein sequence: CATRGPGGELFF. The gene calls are TRBV24-1 and TRBJ2-2; D may be TRBD1 (5 bases). The CDR3 spans 12 residues. Looked up from germline, CDR1 is KGHDR and CDR2 is SFDVKD. Between the trimmed V and J ends, which lost 7 bases and 7 bases, there was a span of 9 bases.

Comments on this clonotype: A single base separates this from a much larger clone, so it may be a read error. The chain combines TRBV6-9 with TRBJ2-7; the match to TRBD1 covers 7 bases. Germline V CDR1 and CDR2: MNHGY, SVAAGI. The CDR3 runs 16 residues. V dropped 3 bases and J dropped 2; count of bases not matched to a gene: 10. In nucleotides, the CDR3 is TGTGCCAGCAGTTACCGACAGGGTGAGGGGCCCTACGAGCAGTACTTC. Its translation is CASSYRQGEGPYEQYF.